This TCR beta chain was identified during a study of OX40 agonist ivuxolimab in advanced cancers. Some background on the complete study: Ivuxolimab, which targeted the costimulatory receptor OX40 (CD134), was an agonistic, fully human IgG2 monoclonal antibody. Among the 50 to 55 dose-escalation patients, 19 had hepatocellular carcinoma, roughly 15 melanoma, 9 renal cell carcinoma and 9 head and neck cancer. Patients were allowed to have had prior anti-PD-1, anti-PD-L1 or anti-CTLA-4 therapy, and approximately 40% of the dose-escalation patients had previously received checkpoint inhibitors. The purpose of peripheral TCRbeta sequencing was to test whether ivuxolimab changed TCR sequence diversity and led to clonal T-cell expansion. Three dose-escalation patients achieved partial responses, one with hepatocellular carcinoma and two with cutaneous melanoma. In the dose-escalation cohort, 70% to 85% of patients were male, and the mean age was approximately 64 years, with a range of roughly 20 to 80. Intravenous ivuxolimab was administered to patients every 2 weeks at six dose levels: 0.01, 0.1, 0.3, 1.5, 3 and 10 mg/kg. The monotherapy dose-escalation portion (N of about 50 patients) of the phase I ivuxolimab trial is reported in the paper. Study-wide conclusions, independent of this receptor: In partial responders in the 0.1-3.0 mg/kg groups, normalized peripheral clonal expansion was found to be among the lowest, especially among CD8+ T cells. At doses from 0.1 to 3.0 mg/kg, clonal expansion was seen in both CD4+ and CD8+ blood T cells between baseline and week 6. After ivuxolimab, CD8+ T cells had more expanded clones than CD4+ T cells on average. The antigen specificity of the clonally expanded peripheral T cells was not determined. Low levels of normalized T-cell clonal expansion were also seen in some patients who did not respond.

Concerning this clone itself: It has no known antigen specificity. No much larger clone is present one base from it, and per-base qualities are unavailable.

Genomic DNA was isolated from the sorted cells so that the TCRbeta CDR3 region could be sequenced. TCRbeta CDR3 regions were sequenced using the immunoSEQ Assay. TCRdb holds this immuneACCESS table with in-frame rearrangements only. Some clones are missing; in checked studies, unresolved V genes explain under half, and the rest has no known cause. This sample gives about 62,000 clones in total; 70% to 90% of them show up just once. The ten biggest clones cover roughly 3.5% of the sample. Patients with autoimmune disease history or receiving systemic immunosuppression were excluded from the trial. Peripheral blood for TCR sequencing was collected from all dose cohorts at baseline, on cycle 4 day 1, and on cycle 7 day 1. Samples were obtained from an open-label, multicenter, first-in-human phase I dose-escalation trial of ivuxolimab. Adults with locally advanced or metastatic melanoma, renal cell carcinoma, hepatocellular carcinoma or head and neck squamous cell carcinoma were enrolled in the trial. Before TCR sequencing, CD4+ T cells and CD8+ T cells from peripheral blood were sorted into separate populations.

The junction shows trimming of 4 bases on V and 2 bases on J, plus 7 bases between the germline ends. The germline V gene specifies SGHDT as CDR1 and YYEEEE as CDR2. From cysteine to phenylalanine, the CDR3 is 13 amino acids long. The sequence is cut down to CDR3 DNA, 39 bases in frame from base 1. The sequences come from CD4+ or CD8+ T cells sorted from blood, collected in a trial of the OX40 agonist ivuxolimab. The chain is encoded by TRBV5-6 joined to TRBJ1-5; the D segment cannot be called with confidence. This TCR was sampled from an adult with an advanced solid tumor such as melanoma, head and neck, liver or kidney cancer. The DNA sequence is as follows: TGTGCCAGCAGCAACGGGGGCAATCAGCCCCAGCATTTT. It translates to CASSNGGNQPQHF.